The present TCR beta chain was sequenced within a study of T cells in Graves' hyperthyroidism and ophthalmopathy. Study outcomes and limitations: The model made its ophthalmopathy prediction, and onset followed a median approximately 6 months later. Among thyroid clonotypes expanded above 0.001, most also appeared in blood. Ophthalmopathy stood apart from stable hyperthyroidism in a 13 V-J model.

Trimming took off 5 bases at V and 3 bases at J, with 10 bases between the two ends. The length of the CDR3 is 12 residues. In germline, CDR1 is SQVTM, CDR2 ANQGSEA. Uncontrolled infection, other autoimmune disease, pregnancy or lactation disqualified patients from enrolment. Amplified TCR beta CDR3 regions derived from RNA transcripts. RT-PCR in the first round (using the HTBI primer set) targeted the TCR CDR3. TCRdb ran MiXCR on the multiplex PCR reads and lists one entry per CDR3 protein. The sample holds hundreds of thousands of distinct CDR3 sequences, roughly 15% seen once. This clonotype was observed at least ten times. Its target is unknown.

Sequencing was performed on blood. The rearrangement uses TRBV29-1 and TRBJ2-5, with D possibly matching TRBD2 (6 bases). This receptor was identified in a woman aged 40-49 years with Graves' ophthalmopathy. The CDR3 bases are TGCAGCGTTCGACCGGGGGAAGAGACCCAGTACTTC. It codes for CSVRPGEETQYF.